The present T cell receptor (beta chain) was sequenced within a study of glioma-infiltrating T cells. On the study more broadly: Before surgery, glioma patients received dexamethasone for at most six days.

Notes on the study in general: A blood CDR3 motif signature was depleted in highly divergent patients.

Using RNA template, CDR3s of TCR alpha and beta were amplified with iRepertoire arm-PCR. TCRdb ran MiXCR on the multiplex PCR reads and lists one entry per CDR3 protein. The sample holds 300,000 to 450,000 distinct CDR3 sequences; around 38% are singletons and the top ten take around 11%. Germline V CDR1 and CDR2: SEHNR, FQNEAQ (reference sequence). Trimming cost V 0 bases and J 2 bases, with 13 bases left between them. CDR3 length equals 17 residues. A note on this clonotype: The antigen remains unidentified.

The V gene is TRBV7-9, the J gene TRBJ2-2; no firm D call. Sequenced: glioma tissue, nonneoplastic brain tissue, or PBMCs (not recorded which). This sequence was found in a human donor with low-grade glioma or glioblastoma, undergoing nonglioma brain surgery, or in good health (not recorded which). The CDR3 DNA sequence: TGTGCCAGCAGCTTAGCGCTTGGGCAACTAAACACCGGGGAGCTGTTTTTT. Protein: CASSLALGQLNTGELFF.